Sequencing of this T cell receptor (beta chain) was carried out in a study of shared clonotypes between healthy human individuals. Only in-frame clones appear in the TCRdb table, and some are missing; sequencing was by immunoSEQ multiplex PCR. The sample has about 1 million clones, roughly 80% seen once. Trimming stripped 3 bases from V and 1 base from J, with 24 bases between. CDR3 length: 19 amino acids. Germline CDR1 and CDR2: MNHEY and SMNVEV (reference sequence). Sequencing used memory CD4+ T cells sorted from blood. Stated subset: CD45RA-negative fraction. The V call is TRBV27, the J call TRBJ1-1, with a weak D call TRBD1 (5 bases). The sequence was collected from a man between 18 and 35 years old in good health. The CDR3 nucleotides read TGTGCCAGCAGTTTTAGGGGATTCCGAGATACAAGAAGGAACACTGAAGCTTTCTTT. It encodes CASSFRGFRDTRRNTEAFF.